This T cell receptor (beta chain) was identified during a study of somatic mutations in cytotoxic T cells in rheumatoid arthritis. Overall study context: Several of the V beta antibody-stained T-cell populations were flow-sorted at nearly 100% purity; V beta1+ cells were among them and were sequenced for TCRB. Findings and caveats of the study: Rheumatoid arthritis patients showed slight TRBV07 underrepresentation, unadjusted for multiple comparisons. CD8+ T-cell clonality did not differ significantly between rheumatoid arthritis patients and age-matched healthy controls. Unlike healthy controls, rheumatoid arthritis patients had CD8+ clonality that increased with age.

TCRdb's table, derived via immunoSEQ multiplex PCR, lists solely in-frame clones and lacks some. The sample shows some 35,000 clones, about 80% of them seen only once. To note about this clone: Its antigen is undetermined.

The germline gives CDR1 MDHEN, CDR2 SYDVKM. This CDR3 has 12 residues. Trimming stripped 5 bases from V and 0 bases from J, with 5 bases between. This clonotype was obtained from a man aged 40-49 years in good health. The chain has TRBV28 and TRBJ2-7; D is unresolved. The specimen was CD8+ T cells sorted from blood. CDR3 nucleotide sequence: TGTGCCAGCAGTCCTCTCTCCTACGAGCAGTACTTC. Encoded protein: CASSPLSYEQYF.